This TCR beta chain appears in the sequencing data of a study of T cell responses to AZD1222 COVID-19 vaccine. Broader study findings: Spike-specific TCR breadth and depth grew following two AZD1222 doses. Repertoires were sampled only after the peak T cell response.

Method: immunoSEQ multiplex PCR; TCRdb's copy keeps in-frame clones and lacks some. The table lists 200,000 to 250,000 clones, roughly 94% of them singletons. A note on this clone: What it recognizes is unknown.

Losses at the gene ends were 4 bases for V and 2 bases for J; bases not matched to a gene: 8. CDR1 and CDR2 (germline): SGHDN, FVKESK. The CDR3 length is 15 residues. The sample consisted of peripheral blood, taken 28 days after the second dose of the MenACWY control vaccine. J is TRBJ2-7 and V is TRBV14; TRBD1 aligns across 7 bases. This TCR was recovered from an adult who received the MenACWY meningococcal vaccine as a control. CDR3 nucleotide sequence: TGTGCCAGCAGCCTCCAGACCGGGACAGCCTACGAGCAGTACTTC. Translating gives CASSLQTGTAYEQYF. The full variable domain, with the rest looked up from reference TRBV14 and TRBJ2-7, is EAGVTQFPSHSVIEKGQTVTLRCDPISGHDNLYWYRRVMGKEIKFLLHFVKESKQDESGMPNNRFLAERTGGTYSTLKVQPAELEDSGVYFCASSLQTGTAYEQYFGPGTRLTVT.